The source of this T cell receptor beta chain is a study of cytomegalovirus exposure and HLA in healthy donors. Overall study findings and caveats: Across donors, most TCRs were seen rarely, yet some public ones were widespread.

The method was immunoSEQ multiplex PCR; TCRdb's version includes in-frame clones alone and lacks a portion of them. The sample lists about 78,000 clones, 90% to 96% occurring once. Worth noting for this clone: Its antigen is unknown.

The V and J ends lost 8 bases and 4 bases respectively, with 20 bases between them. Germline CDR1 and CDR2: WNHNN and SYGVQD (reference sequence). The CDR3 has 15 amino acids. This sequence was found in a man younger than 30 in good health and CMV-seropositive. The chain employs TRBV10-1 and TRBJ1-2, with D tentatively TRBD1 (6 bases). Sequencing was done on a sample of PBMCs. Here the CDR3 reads CASPHQDSTSYGYTF. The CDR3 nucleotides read TGCGCCAGCCCGCACCAGGACAGCACCTCCTATGGCTACACCTTC.